The text below deals with one T cell receptor beta chain. Antigen unknown. The assay was immunoSEQ multiplex PCR, and TCRdb's table has in-frame clones only and misses some. The sample yields about 50,000 clones, around 80% seen once. Single viable CD3+CD4+CD8-CD45RO+ cells were sorted as the memory CD4+ T cells. The sample originates from a study of memory CD4+ T cells and cytomegalovirus serostatus. Study-level points and caveats: Of more than 150 reported CMV TCRbeta sequences, 67 were found in memory CD4+ repertoires. Suggested: most of the CMV-linked TCR signature lies in CD4+ memory cells.

The CDR3 is made up of 13 amino acids. Germline V gene data show CDR1 as MNHEY and CDR2 as SVGAGI. Trimming left V 5 bases short and J 2 bases short, with 9 bases between. The sequencing sample was made of memory CD4+ T cells from blood. The genes are TRBV6-5 and TRBJ1-2; D gene uncertain. The clonotype originates from an adult in good health and CMV-seronegative. The CDR3 reads CASSKNGNYGYTF. CDR3 DNA sequence: TGTGCCAGCAGTAAAAATGGGAACTATGGCTACACCTTC.